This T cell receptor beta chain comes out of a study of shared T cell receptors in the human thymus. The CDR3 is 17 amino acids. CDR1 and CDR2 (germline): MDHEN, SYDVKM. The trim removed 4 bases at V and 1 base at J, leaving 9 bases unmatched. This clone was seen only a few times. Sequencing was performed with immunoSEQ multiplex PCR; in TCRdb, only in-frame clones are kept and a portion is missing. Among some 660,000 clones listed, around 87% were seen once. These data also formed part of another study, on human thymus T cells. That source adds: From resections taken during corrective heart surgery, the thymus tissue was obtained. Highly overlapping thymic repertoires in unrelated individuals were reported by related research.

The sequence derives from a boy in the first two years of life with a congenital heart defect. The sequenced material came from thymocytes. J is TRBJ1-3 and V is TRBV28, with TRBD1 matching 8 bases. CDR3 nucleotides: TGTGCCAGCAGTTCACGGACAGGGAGAAATTCTGGAAACACCATATATTTT. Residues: CASSSRTGRNSGNTIYF.